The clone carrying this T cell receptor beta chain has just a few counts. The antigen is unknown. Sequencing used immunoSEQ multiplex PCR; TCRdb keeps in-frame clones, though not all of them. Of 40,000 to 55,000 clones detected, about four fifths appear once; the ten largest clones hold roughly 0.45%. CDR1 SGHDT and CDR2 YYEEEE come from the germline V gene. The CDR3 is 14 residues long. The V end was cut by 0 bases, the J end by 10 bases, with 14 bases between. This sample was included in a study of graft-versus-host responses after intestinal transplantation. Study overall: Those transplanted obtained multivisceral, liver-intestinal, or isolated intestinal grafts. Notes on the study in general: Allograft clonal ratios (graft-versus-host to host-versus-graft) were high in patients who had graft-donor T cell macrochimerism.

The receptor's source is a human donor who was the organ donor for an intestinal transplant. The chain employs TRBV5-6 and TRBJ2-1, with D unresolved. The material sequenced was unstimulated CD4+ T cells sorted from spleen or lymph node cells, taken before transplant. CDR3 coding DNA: TGTGCCAGCAGCTTGGGCAGGATGCTAGGGGAGCAGTTCTTC. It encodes CASSLGRMLGEQFF.